This is a list of T cell receptor beta chains from one sample in a study of Tregs in tolerant kidney transplant recipients. Produced via immunoSEQ multiplex PCR; TCRdb's table is partial and in-frame only. Of roughly 66,000 clones listed, roughly 92% are singletons. The material sequenced was CD8+ T cells from blood, taken before the transplant. These receptors originate from a human donor who received a combined kidney and bone marrow transplant. Each CDR3 is given with its conserved first and last residue. D genes are given only for firm matches. The size field is filled for only some rows; it gives once, few, many or a size class.

V: TRBV9
J: TRBJ2-7
D: NA
size: NA
DNA: TGTGCCAGCAGCGCCCCAGGGCAGCCCTACGAGCAGTACTTC
CDR3: CASSAPGQPYEQYF

V: TRBV7-3
J: TRBJ1-3
D: TRBD1
size: once
DNA: TGTGCCTCCCAGGGGGACAACGAAAACACCATATATTTT
CDR3: CASQGDNENTIYF

V: TRBV7-8
J: TRBJ2-2
D: TRBD2
size: NA
DNA: TGTGCCAGCCGGGAGCGGGAGTATACCGGGGAGCTGTTTTTT
CDR3: CASREREYTGELFF

V: TRBV4-1
J: TRBJ2-7
D: NA
size: NA
DNA: TGCGCCAGCAGCCCCCGGGACACAACCTACGAGCAGTACTTC
CDR3: CASSPRDTTYEQYF

V: TRBV5-1
J: TRBJ1-2
D: NA
size: NA
DNA: TGCGCCAGCAGCTTAGACAGCTCTGGCTACACCTTC
CDR3: CASSLDSSGYTF

V: TRBV5-1
J: TRBJ2-2
D: NA
size: NA
DNA: TGCGCCAGCAGCTACCTTAGCGACACCGGGGAGCTGTTTTTT
CDR3: CASSYLSDTGELFF

V: TRBV29-1
J: TRBJ1-2
D: TRBD1
size: NA
DNA: TGCAGCGGCTCCGGGACAGGGGGCACCTATGGCTACACCTTC
CDR3: CSGSGTGGTYGYTF

V: TRBV9
J: TRBJ2-3
D: TRBD1
size: NA
DNA: TGTGCCAGCAGCTTGGACAGGCCTCCCACAGATACGCAGTATTTT
CDR3: CASSLDRPPTDTQYF

V: TRBV27
J: TRBJ1-2
D: NA
size: NA
DNA: TGTGCCAGCGCACCGGGTGGAGGCTATGGCTACACCTTC
CDR3: CASAPGGGYGYTF

V: TRBV29-1
J: TRBJ2-1
D: NA
size: NA
DNA: TGCAGCGTTGCCGGCGGAGTAGGATATGAGCAGTTCTTC
CDR3: CSVAGGVGYEQFF

V: TRBV4-3
J: TRBJ2-2
D: NA
size: NA
DNA: TGCGCCAGCAGCCAAGGAGGGGGAGGGAAATCCGGGGAGCTGTTTTTT
CDR3: CASSQGGGGKSGELFF